This record looks at one T cell receptor (beta chain) sequence and its context. Its antigen is currently unknown. Repertoires were generated with immunoSEQ multiplex PCR, while TCRdb's copy carries only in-frame clones and drops some. The top ten hold 5.9% of the sample, which has some 200,000 clones, 70% to 75% seen once. The data stem from a study of cytotoxic CD8 clonotypes in ibrutinib-treated CLL. On the study more broadly: The average sample held roughly 250,000 productive templates and 94,082 productive rearrangements. Study conclusions and caveats: There were differences in sampling times between sustained-remission and progressing patients. Baseline levels of clonality went above those of age-matched healthy donors and moved with circulating CD8+ T-cell counts.

The CDR3 has 14 amino acids. V was clipped by 0 bases and J by 2 bases, with 7 bases between them. Germline CDR1 and CDR2: KGHSH and LQKENI. The chain recombines TRBV18 with TRBJ2-5; D is uncertain. Sequencing was performed on PBMCs, taken after 12 months of ibrutinib treatment. The TCR originated in a human donor with chronic lymphocytic leukemia. The CDR3 sequence: CASSPPQIQETQYF. The CDR3 DNA is TGTGCCAGCTCACCACCGCAGATACAAGAGACCCAGTACTTC.